This is a list of T cell receptor beta chains from one sample in a study of tumor-infiltrating lymphocytes in primary liver carcinoma. TCRdb recomputed calls from the multiplex PCR reads with MiXCR, one row per CDR3 protein. Of some 200,000 distinct CDR3 sequences in the sample, around 60% are singletons; the top ten hold approximately 6.5%. Sequenced: peripheral blood. Receptor source: a woman aged 55-70 years with primary liver carcinoma and hepatitis B virus infection. The CDR3 runs from the conserved cysteine through the conserved F or W. A D gene is named only where the DNA matches it firmly. Size is stated for part of the rows, as once, few or many counts, or as a class when the clone is expanded.

J gene: TRBJ2-1; clone size: .; V gene: TRBV6-2/TRBV6-3; D gene: .; CDR3 protein: CANGKQGNEQFF; CDR3 DNA: TGTGCCAACGGTAAACAGGGAAATGAGCAGTTCTTC
J gene: TRBJ1-4; clone size: .; V gene: TRBV5-1; D gene: .; CDR3 protein: CASSSGAFNEKLFF; CDR3 DNA: TGCGCCAGCAGCTCGGGGGCGTTTAATGAAAAACTGTTTTTT
J gene: TRBJ2-7; clone size: once; V gene: TRBV11-2; D gene: TRBD2; CDR3 protein: CASNPGLAGGPPYEQYF; CDR3 DNA: TGTGCCAGCAACCCGGGACTAGCGGGAGGGCCCCCCTACGAGCAGTACTTC
J gene: TRBJ2-7; clone size: medium-sized; V gene: TRBV11-3; D gene: TRBD1; CDR3 protein: CASRDRGAEQYF; CDR3 DNA: TGTGCCAGCAGGGACAGGGGCGCCGAGCAGTACTTC
J gene: TRBJ2-1; clone size: .; V gene: TRBV5-4; D gene: TRBD2; CDR3 protein: CASSGLAASSYNEQFF; CDR3 DNA: TGTGCCAGCAGCGGACTAGCGGCAAGCTCCTACAATGAGCAGTTCTTC
J gene: TRBJ2-1; clone size: many; V gene: TRBV12-3/TRBV12-4; D gene: TRBD2; CDR3 protein: CASTPGTSSNEQFF; CDR3 DNA: TGTGCCAGCACCCCCGGGACTAGCAGCAATGAGCAGTTCTTC
J gene: TRBJ2-3; clone size: .; V gene: TRBV29-1; D gene: .; CDR3 protein: CSVVVQSTSTDTQCF; CDR3 DNA: TGCAGCGTTGTGGTGCAGTCTACTAGCACAGATACGCAGTGTTTT
J gene: TRBJ2-5; clone size: many; V gene: TRBV29-1; D gene: .; CDR3 protein: CSVGRGAETQYF; CDR3 DNA: TGCAGCGTTGGGAGGGGGGCAGAGACCCAGTACTTC
J gene: TRBJ2-3; clone size: .; V gene: TRBV5-1; D gene: .; CDR3 protein: CASSPNVGGGSDTQYF; CDR3 DNA: TGCGCCAGCAGCCCGAATGTAGGGGGAGGTTCAGATACGCAGTATTTT
J gene: TRBJ2-3; clone size: .; V gene: TRBV11-2; D gene: .; CDR3 protein: CASSPNHGIWLGDTQYF; CDR3 DNA: TGTGCCAGCAGCCCGAATCACGGGATCTGGTTAGGAGATACGCAGTATTTT
J gene: TRBJ2-7; clone size: .; V gene: TRBV28; D gene: .; CDR3 protein: CASSFQAYEQYF; CDR3 DNA: TGTGCCAGCAGTTTTCAGGCCTACGAGCAGTACTTC
J gene: TRBJ1-5; clone size: many; V gene: TRBV5-6; D gene: TRBD1; CDR3 protein: CASSLKGDRGGNQPQHF; CDR3 DNA: TGTGCCAGCAGCTTGAAGGGGGACAGGGGGGGCAATCAGCCCCAGCATTTT
J gene: TRBJ2-2; clone size: .; V gene: TRBV9; D gene: TRBD1; CDR3 protein: CASSLRTGNTGELFF; CDR3 DNA: TGTGCCAGCAGCCTGAGGACAGGAAACACCGGGGAGCTGTTTTTT
J gene: TRBJ1-5; clone size: .; V gene: TRBV6-6; D gene: .; CDR3 protein: CASGGLAGTQNTQHF; CDR3 DNA: TGTGCCAGCGGGGGCCTAGCGGGGACCCAAAATACGCAGCATTTT
J gene: TRBJ2-3; clone size: once; V gene: TRBV7-8; D gene: .; CDR3 protein: CASSLALNRVRGSTDTRYF; CDR3 DNA: TGTGCCAGCAGCTTAGCCCTAAACAGGGTAAGGGGTAGCACAGATACGCGGTATTTT
J gene: TRBJ2-3; clone size: .; V gene: TRBV12-3/TRBV12-4; D gene: .; CDR3 protein: CASSLVRRLRTQYF; CDR3 DNA: TGTGCCAGCAGTTTAGTGAGGAGGTTAAGGACGCAGTATTTT
J gene: TRBJ2-1; clone size: .; V gene: TRBV2; D gene: TRBD2; CDR3 protein: CASSSGLAGSLQFF; CDR3 DNA: TGTGCCAGCAGCTCCGGACTAGCGGGGTCCTTGCAGTTCTTC
J gene: TRBJ2-3; clone size: once; V gene: TRBV6-4; D gene: .; CDR3 protein: CTSSDSSQGPTDTQYF; CDR3 DNA: TGTACCAGCAGTGACTCTTCTCAGGGCCCCACAGATACGCAGTATTTT
J gene: TRBJ1-5; clone size: many; V gene: TRBV12-3/TRBV12-4; D gene: .; CDR3 protein: CASSPHFNQPQHF; CDR3 DNA: TGTGCCAGCAGTCCCCACTTCAATCAGCCCCAGCATTTT
J gene: TRBJ1-5; clone size: .; V gene: TRBV5-1; D gene: .; CDR3 protein: CASSLTAGADQPQHF; CDR3 DNA: TGCGCCAGCAGCTTGACAGCGGGAGCCGATCAGCCCCAGCATTTT
J gene: TRBJ1-1; clone size: .; V gene: TRBV12-3/TRBV12-4; D gene: .; CDR3 protein: CACRPASTEAFF; CDR3 DNA: TGTGCCTGCAGGCCGGCAAGCACTGAAGCTTTCTTT
J gene: TRBJ2-5; clone size: .; V gene: TRBV6-5; D gene: .; CDR3 protein: CASSTGPARETQYF; CDR3 DNA: TGTGCCAGCAGTACCGGGCCAGCCCGAGAGACCCAGTACTTC
J gene: TRBJ1-1; clone size: many; V gene: TRBV12-3/TRBV12-4; D gene: .; CDR3 protein: CASSSTRSNTEAFF; CDR3 DNA: TGTGCCAGCAGTTCAACACGGTCGAACACTGAAGCTTTCTTT
J gene: TRBJ2-7; clone size: .; V gene: TRBV11-2; D gene: .; CDR3 protein: CASSLDPAGTYERYF; CDR3 DNA: TGCGCCAGCAGCTTAGACCCTGCGGGGACCTACGAGCGGTACTTC
J gene: TRBJ2-7; clone size: .; V gene: TRBV6-5; D gene: .; CDR3 protein: CASNRSGGGLYEQYF; CDR3 DNA: TGTGCCAGCAACAGAAGCGGAGGGGGGCTTTACGAGCAGTACTTC
J gene: TRBJ2-7; clone size: .; V gene: TRBV11-2; D gene: .; CDR3 protein: CASSPTQHSYEQYF; CDR3 DNA: TGTGCCAGCAGCCCTACCCAGCACTCCTACGAGCAGTACTTC
J gene: TRBJ2-3; clone size: .; V gene: TRBV28; D gene: .; CDR3 protein: CVSGFVDYTDTQYF; CDR3 DNA: TGTGTCAGCGGTTTTGTGGATTACACAGATACGCAGTATTTT
J gene: TRBJ2-3; clone size: .; V gene: TRBV2; D gene: .; CDR3 protein: CASSRRGGDTQYF; CDR3 DNA: TGTGCCAGCAGTCGCCGGGGTGGAGATACGCAGTATTTT
J gene: TRBJ2-1; clone size: many; V gene: TRBV11-2; D gene: TRBD2; CDR3 protein: CASSLAGGPRREGWNEQFF; CDR3 DNA: TGTGCCAGCAGCTTAGCAGGTGGCCCCCGGCGGGAGGGGTGGAATGAGCAGTTCTTC
J gene: TRBJ2-7; clone size: once; V gene: TRBV10-2; D gene: .; CDR3 protein: CASSELGRYEQYF; CDR3 DNA: TGCGCCAGCAGTGAGCTGGGGCGTTACGAGCAGTACTTC
J gene: TRBJ2-1; clone size: many; V gene: TRBV4-1; D gene: TRBD2; CDR3 protein: CASSQDFSGSADNEQFF; CDR3 DNA: TGCGCCAGCAGCCAAGATTTCAGCGGGAGTGCAGATAATGAGCAGTTCTTC
J gene: TRBJ2-1; clone size: few; V gene: TRBV7-8; D gene: .; CDR3 protein: CASSSRSTNEQFF; CDR3 DNA: TGTGCCAGCAGCTCACGTAGCACCAATGAGCAGTTCTTC
J gene: TRBJ1-5; clone size: once; V gene: TRBV6-1; D gene: .; CDR3 protein: CASSEEARQSVWQPQHF; CDR3 DNA: TGTGCCAGCAGTGAAGAGGCGCGACAATCAGTCTGGCAGCCCCAGCATTTT
J gene: TRBJ2-1; clone size: many; V gene: TRBV4-2; D gene: TRBD2; CDR3 protein: CASSQGLAGYNEQFF; CDR3 DNA: TGTGCCAGCAGCCAAGGACTAGCGGGATACAATGAGCAGTTCTTC
J gene: TRBJ2-4; clone size: few; V gene: TRBV5-6; D gene: .; CDR3 protein: CASSLRDGKNIQYF; CDR3 DNA: TGTGCCAGCAGCTTAAGGGATGGCAAAAACATTCAGTACTTC